The clone carrying this T cell receptor beta chain was picked up many times. Its specificity is not known. The data derive from a study of identical twins. TCRdb ran MiXCR on the 5' RACE reads and lists one entry per CDR3 protein. The top ten hold 0.52% of the sample, which has some 500,000 distinct CDR3 sequences, about 14% seen once. Study-wide results and caveats: Beta clonotypes that were abundant in cord blood contained fewer insertions, a pattern absent from memory repertoires. Models came in too low on out-of-frame TCR alpha sharing in monozygotic twins.

Germline loops: CDR1 DFQATT, CDR2 SNEGSKA (reference sequence). The V end was cut by 5 bases, the J end by 6 bases, with 15 bases between. The CDR3 length is 13 residues. These same records also appear under a second study, on yellow fever vaccine responses in identical twins. As reported in that work: Vaccine T cell responses of twins reportedly seemed partly convergent and partly personalized.

This TCR was recovered from a woman aged 18-35 years in good health. The sample comprised CD4+ T cells sorted from blood. The gene calls are TRBV20-1 and TRBJ2-3, with D perhaps matching TRBD1 or TRBD2 (5 bases each). The CDR3 region has the DNA TGCAGTGCTGGAGGCGAGTCAGGGGATACGCAGTATTTT. It yields the protein CSAGGESGDTQYF.